The entry that follows covers one TCR beta chain sequence. The data were taken from a study of PD-L1 blockade in urothelial cancer. Across the whole study: As for prior chemotherapy regimens, patients had received 0 to 3.

Assay: immunoSEQ multiplex PCR; the TCRdb copy retains only in-frame clones and omits some. The sample records 40,000 to 55,000 clones, around nine tenths being singletons. As to time point: pretreatment peripheral blood. This clonotype was sampled from a donor at least 40 years old with urothelial cancer. The source material was PBMCs, sampled around atezolizumab (anti-PD-L1) treatment.

The CDR3 nucleotides are TGCGCCAGCAGCCAAGGGGGGAGGGTGGAAAAACTGTTTTTT. Protein: CASSQGGRVEKLFF. This chain links TRBV4-1 with TRBJ1-4; D is possibly TRBD1 (5 bases). Trimming removed 1 base at V and 8 bases at J, with 11 bases between. Germline values: CDR1 MGHRA, CDR2 YSYEKL. This CDR3 spans 14 amino acids.